This TCR beta chain was identified in a study of T cells in Graves' hyperthyroidism and ophthalmopathy. Across the whole study: Peripheral blood specimens were obtained at initial diagnosis, prior to any treatment.

It was RNA transcripts that yielded the amplified TCR beta CDR3 regions. Using the HTBI primer set, a first-round RT-PCR was run on the TCR CDR3. TCRdb re-called the multiplex PCR reads through MiXCR, storing one row per CDR3 protein. The data show fewer than 550,000 distinct CDR3 sequences, around 14% seen once. Uncontrolled infection, other autoimmune disease, pregnancy or lactation led to exclusion. Trimming stripped 11 bases from V and 0 bases from J, with 13 bases between. CDR3 length: 13 amino acids. Germline CDR1 SNHLY, CDR2 FYNNEI. This clonotype was sampled from a woman aged 18-35 years with Graves' hyperthyroidism. Sequenced material: blood. The rearrangement uses TRBV2 and TRBJ2-5; D gene unclear. The CDR3 DNA reads as TGTGCCGCCGCTCGGCGGAACCAAGAGACCCAGTACTTC. Translation gives CAAARRNQETQYF.